The rows below give T cell receptor beta chains drawn from one sample of a study of blood T cell repertoires in COVID-19. Using immunoSEQ multiplex PCR, the repertoire was profiled, and TCRdb retains in-frame clones only, with some absent. The sample records 75,000 to 90,000 clones, around nine tenths being singletons. Sequenced: peripheral blood. The origin of the receptors is a human donor in a cohort sampled during active COVID-19. Both conserved end residues are part of each CDR3. The D gene is left open where the match is weak. Expanded clones are given a class, and other clones once, few, many or no size at all.

TRBV7-2	TRBJ2-7	NA	NA	CASSIQLLDPKRDEQYF	TGTGCCAGCAGCATCCAACTCCTGGACCCGAAGAGGGACGAGCAGTACTTC
TRBV5-5	TRBJ1-2	NA	once	CASSPRRDYGYTF	TGTGCCAGCAGCCCACGCCGGGACTATGGCTACACCTTC
TRBV6-5	TRBJ1-1	NA	NA	CASSPPSAGRTEAFF	TGTGCCAGCAGCCCCCCGTCGGCAGGGAGGACTGAAGCTTTCTTT
TRBV5-1	TRBJ2-3	TRBD2	NA	CASSPSGTSGGASKADTQYF	TGCGCCAGCAGCCCCTCGGGGACTAGCGGGGGGGCTTCTAAGGCAGATACGCAGTATTTT
TRBV6-5	TRBJ2-1	TRBD2	NA	CASSYSKRGTYNEQFF	TGTGCCAGCAGTTACTCCAAGCGGGGCACCTACAATGAGCAGTTCTTC
TRBV2	TRBJ2-3	NA	NA	CASRTGYDTDTQYF	TGTGCCAGCAGGACAGGCTACGACACAGATACGCAGTATTTT
TRBV10-3	TRBJ2-7	TRBD1	NA	CAISSSDRAYEQYF	TGTGCCATCAGTAGTTCGGACAGGGCCTACGAGCAGTACTTC
TRBV3-1/TRBV3-2	TRBJ2-7	TRBD2	NA	CASSQNSLAGGLGYEQYF	TGTGCCAGCAGCCAGAATAGTCTAGCGGGGGGCCTCGGATACGAGCAGTACTTC
TRBV12-3/TRBV12-4	TRBJ2-5	NA	NA	CASSSGGDGTQYF	TGTGCCAGCAGTTCCGGCGGGGACGGGACCCAGTACTTC
TRBV2	TRBJ2-7	NA	NA	CASKGGGLGEQYF	TGTGCCAGCAAGGGAGGGGGATTGGGCGAGCAGTACTTC
TRBV28	TRBJ1-1	NA	NA	CASSLFPVAFF	TGTGCCAGCAGTTTATTCCCGGTCGCTTTCTTT
TRBV6-2/TRBV6-3	TRBJ2-3	NA	NA	CASSIGGGRGTDTQYF	TGTGCCAGCAGCATAGGGGGGGGCCGGGGCACAGATACGCAGTATTTT
TRBV15	TRBJ1-5	TRBD1	NA	CATSRVAGGPGNQPQHF	TGTGCCACCAGCAGAGTCGCAGGGGGCCCGGGCAATCAGCCCCAGCATTTT
TRBV19	TRBJ2-7	NA	NA	CASSIGQGSYEQYF	TGTGCCAGTAGTATTGGTCAGGGGAGCTACGAGCAGTACTTC
TRBV2	TRBJ2-1	TRBD2	NA	CASRRGEGLEQFF	TGTGCCAGCAGACGCGGGGAGGGCCTTGAGCAGTTCTTC
TRBV4-3	TRBJ1-2	TRBD1	NA	CASSLGTGLSNYGYTF	TGCGCCAGCAGCCTTGGGACAGGCCTATCTAACTATGGCTACACCTTC
TRBV14	TRBJ1-2	NA	NA	CASSQVGQVVHGYTF	TGTGCCAGCAGCCAAGTGGGCCAGGTTGTCCATGGCTACACCTTC
TRBV6-6	TRBJ2-1	TRBD1	NA	CASSSRGLEQFF	TGTGCCAGCAGTTCCAGGGGGCTTGAGCAGTTCTTC
TRBV6-5	TRBJ1-1	TRBD1	NA	CASSRQGAPDEAFF	TGTGCCAGCAGCCGACAGGGGGCGCCGGATGAAGCTTTCTTT
TRBV5-1	TRBJ2-2	NA	NA	CASSLWDLNTGELFF	TGCGCCAGCAGCTTGTGGGACTTAAACACCGGGGAGCTGTTTTTT
TRBV6-5	TRBJ2-7	TRBD2	NA	CATTGAGGGYEQYF	TGTGCCACCACGGGAGCGGGGGGGGGATACGAGCAGTACTTC
TRBV5-1	TRBJ2-5	TRBD2	NA	CASSLVLAGGRQETQYF	TGCGCCAGCAGCTTGGTCCTAGCGGGGGGCCGACAAGAGACCCAGTACTTC
TRBV19	TRBJ2-2	NA	NA	CASSILGAGTGELFF	TGTGCCAGTAGTATTTTAGGGGCTGGCACCGGGGAGCTGTTTTTT
TRBV4-3	TRBJ1-5	NA	NA	CASSQEQGLQPQHF	TGCGCCAGCAGCCAAGAACAGGGTCTACAGCCCCAGCATTTT
TRBV30	TRBJ2-1	TRBD1	NA	CAWSVPATGHSSSYNEQFF	TGTGCCTGGAGTGTACCGGCGACAGGGCATTCTAGCTCCTACAATGAGCAGTTCTTC
TRBV11-1	TRBJ2-7	NA	NA	CASSPTLEVYEQYF	TGTGCCAGCAGTCCCACGTTGGAGGTGTACGAGCAGTACTTC
TRBV5-1	TRBJ2-3	TRBD2	NA	CASRKSGGTDTQYF	TGCGCCAGCAGAAAGAGCGGGGGGACAGATACGCAGTATTTT
TRBV20-1	TRBJ2-7	NA	NA	CSATQIYEQYF	TGCAGTGCGACTCAGATCTACGAGCAGTACTTC
TRBV5-1	TRBJ1-1	NA	NA	CASKNQGVTEAFF	TGCGCCAGCAAAAATCAGGGCGTCACTGAAGCTTTCTTT
TRBV18	TRBJ1-5	NA	NA	CASSRTGYQPQHF	TGTGCCAGCTCGCGTACAGGGTATCAGCCCCAGCATTTT
TRBV12-3/TRBV12-4	TRBJ1-5	NA	NA	CASSFPRGPQHF	TGTGCCAGCAGTTTTCCACGGGGGCCCCAGCATTTT
TRBV19	TRBJ1-2	NA	NA	CASSDPMTVARGYTF	TGTGCCAGTAGCGATCCCATGACAGTTGCACGAGGCTACACCTTC
TRBV4-2	TRBJ2-7	NA	NA	CASSQVGLPSEEQYF	TGTGCCAGCAGCCAAGTCGGACTACCCTCGGAAGAGCAGTACTTC
TRBV7-3	TRBJ2-5	NA	NA	CASSLTESGTQYF	TGTGCCAGCAGCTTAACCGAAAGCGGGACCCAGTACTTC
TRBV3-1/TRBV3-2	TRBJ2-7	NA	NA	CASSQGPSTSYEQYF	TGTGCCAGCAGCCAAGGCCCCTCTACGTCCTACGAGCAGTACTTC
TRBV7-9	TRBJ2-7	NA	NA	CASSWGTGGLYEQYF	TGTGCCAGCAGCTGGGGGACCGGGGGGCTGTACGAGCAGTACTTC
TRBV25-1	TRBJ1-4	NA	NA	CASSPPGTFEKLFF	TGTGCCAGCAGCCCCCCCGGTACCTTTGAAAAACTGTTTTTT
TRBV30	TRBJ1-2	NA	once	CAWSVPTGTYGYTF	TGTGCCTGGAGTGTTCCCACAGGCACTTATGGCTACACCTTC
TRBV7-8	TRBJ2-5	TRBD2	once	CASSLTRGGQETQYF	TGTGCCAGCAGCTTAACTCGGGGGGGTCAAGAGACCCAGTACTTC
TRBV30	TRBJ1-2	NA	NA	CAWSVQGDYGYTF	TGTGCCTGGAGTGTACAAGGAGACTATGGCTACACCTTC